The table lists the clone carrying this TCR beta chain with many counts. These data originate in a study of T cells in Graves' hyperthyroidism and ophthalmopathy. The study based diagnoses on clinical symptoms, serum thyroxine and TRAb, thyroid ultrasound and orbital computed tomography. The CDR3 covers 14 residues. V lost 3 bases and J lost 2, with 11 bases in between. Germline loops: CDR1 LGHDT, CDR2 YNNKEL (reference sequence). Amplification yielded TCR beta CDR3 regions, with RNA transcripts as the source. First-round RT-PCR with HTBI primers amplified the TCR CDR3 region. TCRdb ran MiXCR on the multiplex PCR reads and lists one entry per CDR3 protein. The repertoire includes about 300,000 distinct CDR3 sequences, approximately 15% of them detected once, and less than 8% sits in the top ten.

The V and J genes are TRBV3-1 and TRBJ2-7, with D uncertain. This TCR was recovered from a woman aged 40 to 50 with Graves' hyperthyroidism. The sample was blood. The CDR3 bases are TGTGCCAGCAGCCACCTAGATCGACCCTACGAGCAGTACTTC. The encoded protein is CASSHLDRPYEQYF.